A single sample gave rise to the 8 T cell receptor beta chains below, sequenced in a study of T cell clonotyping in hematopoietic cell transplantation. Here immunoSEQ multiplex PCR was the method, and the copy in TCRdb shows in-frame clones only, minus some. The sample yields about 19,000 clones, around 77% seen once. Specified time point: recipient sample about 28 days before transplant, after cytoreduction. The sample here was peripheral blood mononuclear cells, taken before stem cell transplant. The receptors derive from a man in his sixties with acute myeloid leukemia. Some clones in this sample may be carry-over from other donors' samples.

The CDR3 spells CASSLASQVSLSYNSPLHF. The CDR3 DNA follows: TGTGCCAGCAGCTTAGCAAGTCAGGTATCATTGTCCTATAATTCACCCCTCCACTTT. The gene calls are TRBV7-9 and TRBJ1-6; D gene unclear. V lost 0 bases and J lost 1, with 16 bases in between. CDR1 SEHNR and CDR2 FQNEAQ come from the germline V gene (reference sequence). This CDR3 spans 19 amino acids.

By share, this clone counts as medium-sized. V gene TRBV6-6 combines with J gene TRBJ1-1; a weak D match, TRBD1 (6 bases). CDR1 and CDR2 (germline): MNHNY, SVGAGI (reference sequence). The germline V and J ends were trimmed by 0 bases and 7 bases, with 12 bases remaining between them. The CDR3 consists of 14 residues. The CDR3 DNA reads as TGTGCCAGCAGTTACTCCCAAGGGGGAAGTGAAGCTTTCTTT. It codes for CASSYSQGGSEAFF.

V usage is TRBV11-3 and J usage is TRBJ2-2; possible D gene TRBD2, 6 bases. This CDR3 has 16 residues. Trimming cost V 2 bases and J 6 bases, with 16 bases left between them. Germline V lookup: CDR1 SGHNT, CDR2 YENEEA. The CDR3 DNA reads TGTGCCAGCAGCTTACGTCGTCTAGCGAGCGCCGGGGAGCTGTTTTTT. Its protein product is CASSLRRLASAGELFF.

Written as DNA, the CDR3 is TGTGCCAGCAGCCAAGGAAACACTCAATACGAGCAGTACTTC. As protein: CASSQGNTQYEQYF. The chain employs TRBV4-2 and TRBJ2-7; D unresolved. The CDR3 extends over 14 amino acids. The germline gives CDR1 LGHNA, CDR2 YNFKEQ. The V and J ends lost 1 base and 4 bases respectively, with 11 bases between them.

This clone occurred once. The V and J genes are TRBV30 and TRBJ2-2; D perhaps matches TRBD2 (6 bases). Germline V gene sequence: CDR1 GTSNPN, CDR2 SVGIG (reference sequence). The V gene lost 2 bases and the J gene lost 3 bases, with 13 bases spanning the gap. The CDR3 runs to 15 residues. DNA for the CDR3: TGTGCCTGGAGTTTGGAAGGAGGGTACACCGGGGAGCTGTTTTTT. Residues: CAWSLEGGYTGELFF.

The chain carries TRBV6-5 and TRBJ1-3; D is undetermined. The CDR3 runs 13 residues. CDR1 and CDR2 (germline): MNHEY, SVGAGI. Trimming removed 9 bases at V and 4 bases at J, with 13 bases between. CDR3 DNA sequence: TGTGCCAGTCATAAGGGCCTCGGAAACACCATATATTTT. It specifies CASHKGLGNTIYF.

CDR3 sequence reads: CASSLLKAGPNSPLHF. For the CDR3, the DNA is TGTGCCAGCAGCCTATTGAAAGCGGGCCCAAATTCACCCCTCCACTTT. The chain recombines TRBV7-6 with TRBJ1-6, with D unclear. Deletions cut 5 bases from V and 7 bases from J, with 18 bases between. Germline V gene lookup returns CDR1 SGHVS and CDR2 FNYEAQ. The CDR3 is 16 residues long.

The V call is TRBV13, the J call TRBJ2-7, with TRBD2 identical over 7 bases. The CDR3 sequence is 14 residues long. V was clipped by 3 bases and J by 4 bases; unmatched bases: 6. The germline V gene encodes CDR1 PRHDT and CDR2 FYEKMQ (reference sequence). The CDR3 DNA follows: TGTGCCAGCAGCTTGGGGGGGGAGGGTTACGAGCAGTACTTC. This translates into CASSLGGEGYEQYF.